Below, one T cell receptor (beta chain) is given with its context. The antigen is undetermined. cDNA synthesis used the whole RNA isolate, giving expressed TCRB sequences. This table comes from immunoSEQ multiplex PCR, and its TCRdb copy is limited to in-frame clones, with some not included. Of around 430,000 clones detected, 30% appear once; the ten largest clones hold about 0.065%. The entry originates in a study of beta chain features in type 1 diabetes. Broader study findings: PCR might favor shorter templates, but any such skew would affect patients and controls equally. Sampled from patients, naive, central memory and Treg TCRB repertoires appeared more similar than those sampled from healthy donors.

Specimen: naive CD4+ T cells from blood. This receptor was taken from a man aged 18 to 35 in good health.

Written as DNA, the CDR3 is TGCAGCGTTGACAGGGGGAGCCCTGAAGCTTTCTTT. Amino acid sequence: CSVDRGSPEAFF. This rearrangement joins TRBV29-1 to TRBJ1-1, with 7 bases matching TRBD1. Germline trimming cut 3 bases from V and 6 bases from J; bases unmatched to any gene: 4. The CDR3 is 12 residues long. Germline V gene sequence: CDR1 SQVTM, CDR2 ANQGSEA.